This is a list of T cell receptor beta chains from one sample in a study of CD8 T cells in Susac syndrome. TCRdb reanalysed the immunoSEQ multiplex PCR reads using MiXCR and keeps one entry per CDR3 protein. The sample lists some 150,000 distinct CDR3 sequences; nearly 97% were seen once. The sample consisted of CD8+ T cells from PBMCs. These receptors came from a human donor with multiple sclerosis. Each CDR3 is given with its conserved first and last residue. The D gene is left open where the match is weak. The listing skips clone size in some rows; elsewhere it reads once, few, many or a size class.

CDR3: CSARGSSGISNQPQHF; DNA: TGCAGTGCCAGGGGTAGTTCTGGAATTAGCAATCAGCCCCAGCATTTT; size: once; D: -; V: TRBV20-1; length: 16; J: TRBJ1-5
CDR3: CSARWREGQFF; DNA: TGCAGTGCTAGGTGGCGGGAGGGCCAGTTCTTC; size: -; D: TRBD2; V: TRBV20-1; length: 11; J: TRBJ2-1
CDR3: CAWSTGGAYEQYF; DNA: TGTGCCTGGAGTACAGGGGGCGCCTACGAGCAGTACTTC; size: -; D: TRBD1; V: TRBV30; length: 13; J: TRBJ2-7
CDR3: CASSRDRANANNEQFF; DNA: TGTGCCAGCAGTCGGGACAGAGCAAACGCCAACAATGAGCAGTTCTTC; size: -; D: TRBD1; V: TRBV6-4; length: 16; J: TRBJ2-1
CDR3: CASSLWGGAGANVLTF; DNA: TGTGCCAGCAGTTTATGGGGTGGGGCTGGGGCCAACGTCCTGACTTTC; size: -; D: -; V: TRBV27; length: 16; J: TRBJ2-6
CDR3: CASSPDLGETQYF; DNA: TGTGCCAGCAGCCCGGACCTGGGAGAGACCCAGTACTTC; size: -; D: -; V: TRBV7-3; length: 13; J: TRBJ2-5
CDR3: CASRGRLADTQYF; DNA: TGTGCCAGCCGGGGGCGCTTAGCAGATACGCAGTATTTT; size: -; D: -; V: TRBV27; length: 13; J: TRBJ2-3
CDR3: CSAVAGSSYEQYF; DNA: TGCAGTGCTGTAGCGGGGAGCTCCTACGAGCAGTACTTC; size: -; D: TRBD2; V: TRBV20-1; length: 13; J: TRBJ2-7
CDR3: CAWSRDRGPAFF; DNA: TGTGCCTGGAGTCGGGACAGGGGGCCAGCTTTCTTT; size: -; D: TRBD1; V: TRBV30; length: 12; J: TRBJ1-1
CDR3: CASSPLGGTTEAFF; DNA: TGTGCCAGCAGTCCCCTGGGGGGCACGACTGAAGCTTTCTTT; size: once; D: -; V: TRBV27; length: 14; J: TRBJ1-1
CDR3: CASSVLRGGEQFF; DNA: TGTGCCAGCAGCGTTCTCCGGGGCGGTGAGCAGTTCTTC; size: -; D: -; V: TRBV9; length: 13; J: TRBJ2-1
CDR3: CASRPRQRTSTDTQYF; DNA: TGTGCCAGCAGGCCAAGACAGAGAACTAGCACAGATACGCAGTATTTT; size: -; D: -; V: TRBV2; length: 16; J: TRBJ2-3
CDR3: CASSSRDPSTDTQYF; DNA: TGTGCCAGCAGCAGTCGGGACCCTAGCACAGATACGCAGTATTTT; size: -; D: -; V: TRBV13; length: 15; J: TRBJ2-3
CDR3: CASSLWAGGNTDTQYF; DNA: TGTGCCAGCAGTTTATGGGCCGGGGGGAACACAGATACGCAGTATTTT; size: -; D: TRBD2; V: TRBV27; length: 16; J: TRBJ2-3
CDR3: CASSVGSGGAGEQFF; DNA: TGTGCCAGCAGCGTAGGTAGCGGGGGGGCAGGTGAGCAGTTCTTC; size: -; D: TRBD2; V: TRBV9; length: 15; J: TRBJ2-1
CDR3: CSVVQGLNTEAFF; DNA: TGCAGCGTTGTTCAGGGGTTGAACACTGAAGCTTTCTTT; size: -; D: -; V: TRBV29-1; length: 13; J: TRBJ1-1
CDR3: CASSLDGGAGETQYF; DNA: TGTGCCAGCAGCTTGGACGGGGGGGCGGGTGAGACCCAGTACTTC; size: -; D: TRBD2; V: TRBV5-4; length: 15; J: TRBJ2-5
CDR3: CASSDSLNTEAFF; DNA: TGTGCCAGCAGCGACAGCCTGAACACTGAAGCTTTCTTT; size: -; D: -; V: TRBV4-2; length: 13; J: TRBJ1-1
CDR3: CASSLNSGANVLTF; DNA: TGTGCCAGCAGCTTGAATTCTGGGGCCAACGTCCTGACTTTC; size: -; D: -; V: TRBV7-9; length: 14; J: TRBJ2-6
CDR3: CASRIEGGLDEQYF; DNA: TGTGCCAGCAGGATCGAGGGGGGCTTGGACGAGCAGTACTTC; size: -; D: -; V: TRBV7-2; length: 14; J: TRBJ2-7
CDR3: CAWSSASSYNEQFF; DNA: TGTGCCTGGTCTAGCGCGAGCTCCTACAATGAGCAGTTCTTC; size: once; D: -; V: TRBV30; length: 14; J: TRBJ2-1
CDR3: CASSGKQGNEQFF; DNA: TGTGCCAGCAGTGGTAAACAGGGGAATGAGCAGTTCTTC; size: -; D: TRBD1; V: TRBV27; length: 13; J: TRBJ2-1
CDR3: CASSRVGVRNTGELFF; DNA: TGTGCCAGCAGCCGCGTTGGGGTCAGAAACACCGGGGAGCTGTTTTTT; size: -; D: -; V: TRBV28; length: 16; J: TRBJ2-2
CDR3: CASSPPGPEAFF; DNA: TGTGCCAGCAGTCCCCCGGGCCCTGAAGCTTTCTTT; size: -; D: -; V: TRBV12-3/TRBV12-4; length: 12; J: TRBJ1-1
CDR3: CSARDRESYEQYF; DNA: TGCAGTGCTAGAGACAGGGAATCCTACGAGCAGTACTTC; size: once; D: -; V: TRBV20-1; length: 13; J: TRBJ2-7
CDR3: CATSESDNEQFF; DNA: TGTGCCACCAGTGAGTCAGATAATGAGCAGTTCTTC; size: -; D: -; V: TRBV24-1; length: 12; J: TRBJ2-1
CDR3: CASSWTSGTDTQYF; DNA: TGTGCCAGCAGTTGGACTAGCGGAACAGATACGCAGTATTTT; size: -; D: TRBD2; V: TRBV6-2/TRBV6-3; length: 14; J: TRBJ2-3
CDR3: CASSTGTLNTGELFF; DNA: TGTGCCAGCAGCACCGGGACACTCAACACCGGGGAGCTGTTTTTT; size: -; D: -; V: TRBV7-9; length: 15; J: TRBJ2-2
CDR3: CSVEGEGQPQHF; DNA: TGCAGCGTTGAAGGGGAAGGGCAGCCCCAGCATTTT; size: once; D: -; V: TRBV29-1; length: 12; J: TRBJ1-5
CDR3: CASSQARVSYNEQFF; DNA: TGTGCCAGCAGCCAAGCCAGGGTATCGTACAATGAGCAGTTCTTC; size: once; D: -; V: TRBV14; length: 15; J: TRBJ2-1